These T cell receptor beta chains were read from a single sample in a study of OX40 agonist ivuxolimab in advanced cancers. Clones were sequenced by immunoSEQ multiplex PCR, and TCRdb holds only the in-frame ones, with some missing. The data hold tens of thousands of clones, with 65% to 85% observed a single time. The sample here was CD4+ or CD8+ T cells sorted from blood, taken in a trial of the OX40 agonist ivuxolimab. The receptors stem from an adult with an advanced solid tumor such as melanoma, head and neck, liver or kidney cancer. Both conserved end residues are part of each CDR3. A D gene is named only where the DNA matches it firmly. Rows give clone size only sometimes, using once, few, many, or a class for an expanded clone.

cdr3_aa cdr3_nt clone_size d_call j_call v_call
CASSLGTALNTEAFF TGTGCCAGCAGCTTGGGGACAGCACTGAACACTGAAGCTTTCTTT . . TRBJ1-1 TRBV5-4
CASSLSGNQPQHF TGCGCCAGCAGCTTATCAGGGAATCAGCCCCAGCATTTT . . TRBJ1-5 TRBV5-1
CASSLRDRRLTLDSYEQYF TGCGCCAGCAGCCTACGAGACAGGAGACTGACTCTCGACTCCTACGAGCAGTACTTC . . TRBJ2-7 TRBV5-1
CASSTARQGYDQPQHF TGTGCCAGTAGTACAGCAAGACAGGGGTACGATCAGCCCCAGCATTTT . TRBD1 TRBJ1-5 TRBV19
CASSPPSLAGGYTF TGTGCCAGCAGTCCCCCTTCTTTGGCTGGTGGCTACACCTTC . . TRBJ1-2 TRBV25-1
CASSPRVGVGTGELFF TGTGCCAGCAGCCCAAGGGTAGGGGTTGGCACCGGGGAGCTGTTTTTT . . TRBJ2-2 TRBV4-2
CASSDPWQGTGYTF TGTGCCAGCAGCGACCCTTGGCAGGGGACTGGCTACACCTTC . . TRBJ1-2 TRBV6-5
CASLSGVERAFF TGTGCCTCCTTGTCTGGGGTGGAGCGGGCTTTCTTT once . TRBJ1-1 TRBV28
CASRGLAGADGALYF TGTGCCAGCAGGGGACTAGCGGGGGCCGATGGTGCATTGTATTTT . TRBD2 TRBJ2-3 TRBV4-2
CASSRDGGWSTEAFF TGTGCCAGCAGCCGGGATGGGGGGTGGAGCACTGAAGCTTTCTTT . . TRBJ1-1 TRBV5-6
CASSLRGDQPQHF TGTGCCAGCAGCTTAAGAGGGGATCAACCCCAGCATTTT . . TRBJ1-5 TRBV7-2
CASSGRGETSYEQYF TGTGCCAGCAGTGGTAGGGGTGAAACCTCCTACGAGCAGTACTTC . . TRBJ2-7 TRBV6-1
CASSLRGGASTDTQYF TGTGCCAGCAGCTTACGCGGGGGGGCCAGCACAGATACGCAGTATTTT . TRBD2 TRBJ2-3 TRBV7-2
CASRPVGKNIQYF TGTGCCAGCAGGCCTGTGGGGAAAAACATTCAGTACTTC . . TRBJ2-4 TRBV11-2
CASTPQGGMHEQYF TGCGCCAGCACCCCACAGGGAGGGATGCACGAGCAGTACTTC . . TRBJ2-7 TRBV5-1
CASSLLTDTQYF TGTGCCAGCAGTCTCCTGACAGATACGCAGTATTTT . . TRBJ2-3 TRBV28
CASSPAYGYTF TGTGCCAGCAGTCCGGCCTATGGCTACACCTTC . . TRBJ1-2 TRBV6-1
CASSYAGGLENEQYF TGTGCCAGCAGCTACGCAGGGGGCTTGGAGAACGAGCAGTACTTC . TRBD1 TRBJ2-7 TRBV7-2
CASSLDAGTGQETQYF TGCGCCAGCAGCTTGGATGCCGGGACAGGACAAGAGACCCAGTACTTC once TRBD1 TRBJ2-5 TRBV5-1